This entry lists 8 T cell receptor beta chains sequenced from one sample in a study of tumor and adjacent non-tumor tissue in lung cancer. TCRbeta libraries were built with three rounds of nested PCR, modified from ARM-PCR. MiXCR, applied by TCRdb to the multiplex PCR reads, yields one record per CDR3 protein. The data contain 77,000 or so distinct CDR3 sequences, less than 85% of them singletons. No cell sorting was done before RNA was extracted from the tissue. This non-tumor lung sample came from over 3 cm beyond the tumor edge. Sequences were obtained from distant non-tumor lung tissue. These receptors all come from a man between 65 and 85 years old with non-small cell lung cancer.

The table lists this clonotype with many counts. The J gene is TRBJ2-5, the V gene TRBV11-2; 9 bases are a match to TRBD2. V shed 1 base, J shed 1 base, and the junction held 10 bases outside the gene matches. The CDR3 loop spans 18 amino acids. Germline loops: CDR1 SGHAT, CDR2 FQNNGV. The CDR3 bases are TGTGCCAGCAGCTTAGCAGCGGGAGGTGCCCGGGTCCAAGAGACCCAGTACTTC. Its translation is CASSLAAGGARVQETQYF.

A remark on this clonotype: The junction departs from the called germline gene at one end, perhaps through a read error. This chain links TRBV12-3 or TRBV12-4 with TRBJ2-4; D might be TRBD2 (6 bases). CDR3 length: 15 amino acids. The CDR3 DNA reads as TGTGCCAGCGGTTTCGGCAGACTAGACAAAAACATTCAGTACTTC. Amino acid sequence: CASGFGRLDKNIQYF.

A note on this clonotype: The junction departs from the called germline gene at one end, perhaps through a read error. The chain's CDR3 is CVSSEADFTGELIF. The DNA for the CDR3 is TGTGTCAGCAGTGAAGCAGACTTCACCGGGGAGCTGATTTTT. The V and J genes are TRBV6-1 and TRBJ2-2; perhaps TRBD2 as D (5 bases). CDR1 MNHNS and CDR2 SASEGT come from the germline V gene. The CDR3 length is 14 residues.

This clonotype is labeled medium-sized. J is TRBJ1-2 and V is TRBV4-3; D remains ambiguous. Germline V gene data show CDR1 as LGHNA and CDR2 as YSLEER. This CDR3 is 13 amino acids long. V gave up 1 base and J gave up 5 bases, with 8 bases separating them. CDR3 DNA sequence: TGCGCCAGCAGCCAAGGGGCGGCATATGGCTACACCTTC. Translation: CASSQGAAYGYTF.

The chain combines TRBV6-6 with TRBJ2-7; maybe TRBD2 (7 bases). Trimming removed 6 bases from V and 7 bases from J, with 22 bases in between. This CDR3 has 15 residues. Per the germline V gene, CDR1 is MNHNY and CDR2 is SVGAGI (reference sequence). Here the CDR3 reads CASSQGEGVVYEQYF. The CDR3 DNA is TGTGCCAGCAGCCAAGGGGAGGGGGTAGTGTATGAGCAGTACTTC.

On this clonotype: At one end the junction does not follow the germline gene, possibly because of a read error. The chain employs TRBV11-3 and TRBJ2-7; D not certain. Per germline, CDR1 SGHNT and CDR2 YENEEA. This CDR3 has 15 amino acids. The CDR3 DNA reads as TGTGCCAGCAGCTTAGATGGCGGTACAAGCTTCGAGCAGTATTTC. Translating it yields CASSLDGGTSFEQYF.

The V and J genes are TRBV11-2 and TRBJ2-5; TRBD1 is a possible D gene (6 bases). The germline V gene has CDR1 SGHAT and CDR2 FQNNGV. V gave up 5 bases and J gave up 13 bases, with 26 bases separating them. The CDR3 has 15 amino acids. The DNA of the CDR3 is TGTGCCAGCAGCCCGGGGACATTTGGGCAAGAGACCTGGTACTTC. Translation gives CASSPGTFGQETWYF.

This clonotype occurred once. The conserved phenylalanine or tryptophan is not found at the CDR3 terminus, so this likely reflects a read error. The genes are TRBV11-2 and TRBJ2-7, with D possibly matching TRBD1 (5 bases). Trimming left V 11 bases short and J 7 bases short, with 18 bases between. The V gene's germline CDR1 is SGHAT and CDR2 FQNNGV. The CDR3 length is 12 residues. Here the CDR3 reads CACIPGRTEQYL. In DNA form, the CDR3 reads TGTGCCTGCATCCCGGGTAGGACAGAGCAGTACCTC.